This TCR beta chain originates from a study of blood T cell repertoires in COVID-19. Study as a whole: Material from acute and convalescent COVID-19 was sourced from the United States, Italy and Spain. T cells, B-cell-depleted T cells, or PBMCs supplied cDNA or gDNA.

How the authors handled the data: The authors estimated nucleated cell counts from reference gene primer amplification. Sequencing used immunoSEQ multiplex PCR; TCRdb keeps in-frame clones, though not all of them. Clone size and the V and J calls come from that table; the DNA yielded D and trimming. The data show 120,000 or so clones, with around 77% seen just once and 7.9% held by the top ten. The V end was cut by 1 base, the J end by 4 bases, with 8 bases between. CDR3 length: 13 residues. The sequencing input was peripheral blood. The gene calls are TRBV12-3 or TRBV12-4 and TRBJ2-7; D not resolved. The sequence derives from a human donor in a cohort sampled during active COVID-19. The CDR3 sequence: CASSLGALYEQYF. The CDR3 DNA reads TGTGCCAGCAGTTTAGGGGCCTTATACGAGCAGTACTTC.